The 27 T cell receptor beta chains presented below share a single source sample, sequenced in a study of OX40 agonist ivuxolimab in advanced cancers. The method was immunoSEQ multiplex PCR; TCRdb's version includes in-frame clones alone and lacks a portion of them. The sample lists 65,000 to 95,000 clones; almost 90% were seen once. The sample here was CD4+ or CD8+ T cells sorted from blood, taken in a trial of the OX40 agonist ivuxolimab. All receptors come from an adult with an advanced solid tumor such as melanoma, head and neck, liver or kidney cancer.

This clone was found a few times. The chain recombines TRBV7-8 with TRBJ2-3, with a tentative D call TRBD2 (5 bases). The germline V and J ends were trimmed by 4 bases and 2 bases, with 10 bases remaining between them. Germline-derived CDR1 and CDR2 are SGHVS and FQNEAQ. CDR3 length: 14 residues. The CDR3 nucleotides are TGTGCCAGCAGCTCTCTGCGGGTCACAGATACGCAGTATTTT. Protein sequence: CASSSLRVTDTQYF.

This chain uses TRBV27 with TRBJ2-2; 7 nucleotides line up with TRBD1. With 0 bases clipped from V and 7 bases from J, the junction kept 5 bases outside the gene matches. The CDR3 totals 15 residues. Germline V gene data show CDR1 as MNHEY and CDR2 as SMNVEV (reference sequence). CDR3 in DNA: TGTGCCAGCAGTTTATCAATAGGGGGCGGCGGGGAGCTGTTTTTT. This gives the protein CASSLSIGGGGELFF.

This sequence joins TRBV9 and TRBJ2-5; TRBD2 aligns across 12 bases. CDR3 length: 17 amino acids. Looked up from germline, CDR1 is SGDLS and CDR2 is YYNGEE. J gave up 5 bases and V 0 bases, and 8 bases lay outside the gene matches. CDR3 protein: CASSVEGLAGTGETQYF. CDR3 nucleotide sequence: TGTGCCAGCAGCGTAGAAGGACTAGCGGGAACTGGGGAGACCCAGTACTTC.

This chain uses TRBV29-1 with TRBJ2-5, with 12 positions matching TRBD2. Germline V gene sequence: CDR1 SQVTM, CDR2 ANQGSEA. The CDR3 has 16 amino acids. The J segment lost 5 bases and the V segment lost 6 bases, leaving 13 bases of the junction unmatched. In DNA, the CDR3 is TGCAGCGTCCCAACCCTCCCCGGGACTAGCGGGGAGACCCAGTACTTC. This encodes CSVPTLPGTSGETQYF.

The chain uses TRBV6-1 and TRBJ1-1, with D unresolved. Trimming stripped 0 bases from V and 1 base from J, with 9 bases between. This CDR3 region has 15 residues. The V gene's germline CDR1 is MNHNS and CDR2 SASEGT. The CDR3 loop reads CASSEAGQSNTEAFF. CDR3 in DNA: TGTGCCAGCAGTGAAGCAGGGCAGTCGAACACTGAAGCTTTCTTT.

The V and J genes are TRBV13 and TRBJ2-7; D possibly matches TRBD1 or TRBD2 (5 bases each). Germline CDR1 and CDR2: PRHDT and FYEKMQ (reference sequence). The CDR3 has 15 residues. V lost 3 bases and J 0 bases, leaving 12 bases between the germline ends. CDR3 amino acids: CASSLVGRASYEQYF. CDR3 in DNA: TGTGCCAGCAGCTTGGTGGGACGGGCCTCCTACGAGCAGTACTTC.

The chain combines TRBV18 with TRBJ2-1; D is perhaps TRBD1 (6 bases). Germline V lookup: CDR1 KGHSH, CDR2 LQKENI. The CDR3 consists of 16 residues. V lost 6 bases, J lost 6 bases, and 21 bases lay in between. The CDR3 region has the DNA TGTGCCAGCTCGCCGAGACAGGACAACCATCCCAATGAGCAGTTCTTC. Protein product: CASSPRQDNHPNEQFF. Complete variable domain (other parts from reference TRBV18 and TRBJ2-1): NAGVMQNPRHLVRRRGQEARLRCSPMKGHSHVYWYRQLPEEGLKFMVYLQKENIIDESGMPKERFSAEFPKEGPSILRIQQVVRGDSAAYFCASSPRQDNHPNEQFFGPGTRLTVL.

This rearrangement joins TRBV29-1 to TRBJ2-6, with 8 bases lining up with TRBD1. J gave up 2 bases and V 7 bases, and 13 bases lay outside the gene matches. This CDR3 comprises 17 residues. Germline-derived CDR1 and CDR2 are SQVTM and ANQGSEA. The CDR3 bases are TGCAGCGCCCTCCCCGCAGGGGGCGTCCCTGGGGCCAACGTCCTGACTTTC. It yields the protein CSALPAGGVPGANVLTF.

The chain is built from TRBV7-2 and TRBJ2-1; D is ambiguous. Germline-derived CDR1 and CDR2 are SGHTA and FQGNSA. This CDR3 has 15 amino acids. V was trimmed by 1 base and J by 9 bases, leaving 16 bases between them. CDR3 loop: CASSLELIIRSEQFF. For the CDR3, the DNA is TGTGCCAGCAGCTTAGAACTAATTATCAGAAGTGAGCAGTTCTTC.

V gene TRBV7-2 combines with J gene TRBJ1-4, with D unclear. Germline V gene lookup returns CDR1 SGHTA and CDR2 FQGNSA. CDR3 length equals 16 residues. The V and J ends lost 2 bases and 5 bases respectively, with 15 bases between them. DNA for the CDR3: TGTGCCAGCAGCTTACGATCGGTGGGAAAGAATGAAAAACTGTTTTTT. It specifies CASSLRSVGKNEKLFF.

The rearrangement uses TRBV5-4 and TRBJ2-1; the D is unclear. There are 15 residues in the CDR3. V was pared by 1 base and J by 0 bases, with 8 bases between. Germline assignment: CDR1 SGHNT and CDR2 YYREEE (reference sequence). The CDR3 is CASSLSVSSYNEQFF. Here the CDR3 DNA reads TGTGCCAGCAGCTTGAGCGTAAGCTCCTACAATGAGCAGTTCTTC.

This clone was found a few times. The rearrangement uses TRBV25-1 and TRBJ2-5, with unresolved D. The V gene's germline CDR1 is MGHDK and CDR2 SYGVNS. CDR3 length equals 13 residues. V was cut by 4 bases and J by 10 bases, with 16 bases left in between. CDR3 protein: CASSAPRAPGQYF. Here the CDR3 DNA reads TGTGCCAGCAGTGCCCCAAGGGCCCCGGGCCAGTACTTC. Full variable domain (outside the CDR3, taken from reference TRBV25-1 and TRBJ2-5): EADIYQTPRYLVIGTGKKITLECSQTMGHDKMYWYQQDPGMELHLIHYSYGVNSTEKGDLSSESTVSRIRTEHFPLTLESARPSHTSQYLCASSAPRAPGQYFGPGTRLLVL.

In this sample, this clone turned up once. The V gene is TRBV5-5, the J gene TRBJ2-3; 7 positions agree with TRBD2. Trimming cost V 0 bases and J 3 bases; bases outside gene matches: 4. The germline CDR1 and CDR2 sequences are SGHKS and YYEKEE (reference sequence). This CDR3 region has 15 residues. The CDR3 sequence: CASSLGRGSTDTQYF. The CDR3 DNA sequence: TGTGCCAGCAGCTTGGGGCGCGGGAGTACAGATACGCAGTATTTT.

The chain is built from TRBV30 and TRBJ2-1; the match to TRBD1 covers 7 bases. There are 14 residues in the CDR3. V dropped 3 bases and J dropped 2; count of bases not matched to a gene: 4. Germline V CDR1 and CDR2: GTSNPN, SVGIG (reference sequence). The CDR3 region is CAWSGQVAYNEQFF. In nucleotides, the CDR3 is TGTGCCTGGAGCGGACAGGTAGCCTACAATGAGCAGTTCTTC.

The CDR3 nucleotides read TGTGCCAGCAGCTTGGGCGCCGCTTACGAGCAGTACTTC. It codes for CASSLGAAYEQYF. The chain combines TRBV5-6 with TRBJ2-7; unclear D gene. The V gene lost 0 bases and the J gene lost 4 bases, with 8 bases spanning the gap. From germline, CDR1 is SGHDT and CDR2 YYEEEE. The length of the CDR3 is 13 residues.

The chain carries TRBV6-5 and TRBJ2-3; 10 bases align to TRBD2. Trimming at V came to 2 bases and at J to 2 bases, leaving 4 bases not matched to a gene. The length of the CDR3 is 16 residues. Germline lookup yields CDR1 MNHEY and CDR2 SVGAGI. The CDR3 loop is CASSYIAGGTTDTQYF. In DNA form, the CDR3 reads TGTGCCAGCAGTTACATAGCGGGAGGAACCACAGATACGCAGTATTTT.

This clone was seen a handful of times. The chain is built from TRBV29-1 and TRBJ2-2, with 10 bases matching TRBD1. There are 13 residues in the CDR3. Germline V gene sequence: CDR1 SQVTM, CDR2 ANQGSEA. The J segment lost 7 bases and the V segment lost 4 bases, leaving 3 bases of the junction unmatched. The CDR3 DNA reads TGCAGCGTTGGGACAGGGGGGCACGGGGAGCTGTTTTTT. Translating gives CSVGTGGHGELFF.

This chain uses TRBV5-5 with TRBJ2-5; 14 bases match TRBD2. The CDR3 is 17 amino acids. V was pared by 4 bases and J by 5 bases, with 10 bases of the junction left unmatched. Germline values: CDR1 SGHKS, CDR2 YYEKEE (reference sequence). The CDR3 DNA is TGTGCCAGCAGCCCAACCGGGACTAGCGGGAGCAGGGAGACCCAGTACTTC. Translated, it gives CASSPTGTSGSRETQYF.

This clone was recorded only once. V usage is TRBV9 and J usage is TRBJ1-1; D is undetermined. This CDR3 comprises 15 residues. V lost 0 bases, J lost 0 bases, and 9 bases lay in between. Germline V CDR1 and CDR2: SGDLS, YYNGEE. The CDR3 spells CASSVEEALNTEAFF. CDR3 nucleotide sequence: TGTGCCAGCAGCGTAGAAGAGGCCCTGAACACTGAAGCTTTCTTT.

This chain joins TRBV5-1 and TRBJ2-1; tentative D call: TRBD1 (6 bases). Germline CDR1 reads SGHRS; CDR2 reads YFSETQ. The CDR3 loop spans 15 amino acids. Trimming took 4 bases from V and 5 from J, leaving 16 bases between them. As DNA, the CDR3 is TGCGCCAGCAGCCGGACCTCCGGACAGAACAATGAGCAGTTCTTC. It encodes CASSRTSGQNNEQFF.

The V gene is TRBV28, the J gene TRBJ1-4, with D possibly matching TRBD1 (5 bases). From germline, CDR1 is MDHEN and CDR2 SYDVKM. This CDR3 spans 14 amino acids. The V and J ends lost 5 bases and 6 bases respectively, with 13 bases between them. CDR3 amino acids: CASSPSLGDEKLFF. In DNA, the CDR3 is TGTGCCAGCAGTCCGTCCCTGGGGGATGAAAAACTGTTTTTT.

Only a few counts were recorded for this clone. This chain joins TRBV25-1 and TRBJ1-1; D is undetermined. V was cut by 4 bases and J by 0 bases, with 6 bases left in between. CDR1 MGHDK and CDR2 SYGVNS come from the germline V gene. The CDR3 covers 13 residues. DNA for the CDR3: TGTGCCAGCAGTGGACGGCTGAACACTGAAGCTTTCTTT. As protein: CASSGRLNTEAFF.

The chain combines TRBV5-4 with TRBJ1-2, with TRBD1 identical over 7 bases. The CDR3 has 12 residues. The germline CDR1 and CDR2 sequences are SGHNT and YYREEE (reference sequence). Trimming at V came to 2 bases and at J to 13 bases, leaving 8 bases not matched to a gene. The CDR3 bases are TGTGCCAGCAGCTTAGTCGACAGGGTGGTCACCTTC. Its translation: CASSLVDRVVTF.

The J gene is TRBJ2-1, the V gene TRBV5-5; the match to TRBD1 covers 10 bases. Germline assignment: CDR1 SGHKS and CDR2 YYEKEE (reference sequence). This CDR3 region has 15 residues. The V segment lost 4 bases and the J segment 4 bases; nucleotides outside the gene matches: 5. In DNA form, the CDR3 reads TGTGCCAGCAGCCTGGGGACAGGGGTGTACAATGAGCAGTTCTTC. Protein product: CASSLGTGVYNEQFF.

There are many counts of this clone. V and J are TRBV7-6 and TRBJ2-7, with D tentatively TRBD1 (5 bases). This CDR3 contains 15 residues. The V gene lost 5 bases and the J gene lost 1 base, with 15 bases spanning the gap. Germline V gene sequence: CDR1 SGHVS, CDR2 FNYEAQ. This chain's CDR3 is CASSLQEGPSYEQYF. The CDR3 DNA follows: TGTGCCAGCAGCCTACAGGAAGGGCCGTCCTACGAGCAGTACTTC.

The chain carries TRBV7-9 and TRBJ2-7; no clear D. With 2 bases removed from V and 5 bases from J, the gap between germline ends came to 16 bases. The germline gives CDR1 SEHNR, CDR2 FQNEAQ (reference sequence). The CDR3 extends over 15 amino acids. The CDR3 region is CASSLLVGSGDEQYF. CDR3 DNA sequence: TGTGCCAGCAGCTTATTGGTCGGATCTGGGGACGAGCAGTACTTC.

The V and J genes are TRBV28 and TRBJ1-5; 7 nucleotides align to TRBD1. J was trimmed by 0 bases and V by 4 bases; bases with no gene match: 6. Per germline, CDR1 MDHEN and CDR2 SYDVKM. The CDR3 is 16 residues long. As DNA, the CDR3 is TGTGCCAGCAGTTCGGGGACAGCTAATAGCAATCAGCCCCAGCATTTT. Translating gives CASSSGTANSNQPQHF.